A selection of T cell receptor beta chains follows, all from one sample in a study of cytomegalovirus exposure and HLA in healthy donors. TCRdb's copy holds only in-frame clones and misses some; the assay was immunoSEQ multiplex PCR. The table shows tens of thousands of clones, with around 50% occurring only once. The sample taken for sequencing was PBMCs. These receptors were obtained from a woman aged 40 to 50 in good health and CMV-seropositive. The CDR3 runs from the conserved cysteine through the conserved F or W. The D gene is left open where the match is weak. The size entry is marked missing in some rows and otherwise reads once, few, many or a size class.

once	.	TRBJ2-3	TRBV7-2	TGTGCCAGCAGCTGGACTCCCACAGATACGCAGTATTTT	CASSWTPTDTQYF
few	.	TRBJ1-1	TRBV6-5	TGTGCCAGCAGTTACTCCACCGGGGGGAAGGCTGAAGCTTTCTTT	CASSYSTGGKAEAFF
once	TRBD2	TRBJ2-7	TRBV11-1	TGTGCCAGCAGCTTTAGCGGGGGGTCGACCTACGAGCAGTACTTC	CASSFSGGSTYEQYF
few	.	TRBJ1-3	TRBV6-5	TGTGCCAGCAGTTACGAGGGTACCGGAAACACCATATATTTT	CASSYEGTGNTIYF
.	TRBD1	TRBJ1-4	TRBV7-9	TGTGCCAGCAGCCGGACAGGGGGCAGTGAAAAACTGTTTTTT	CASSRTGGSEKLFF
.	TRBD2	TRBJ2-3	TRBV7-8	TGTGCCAGCAGCTTAGTTGGGGAGGGTGGCACAGATACGCAGTATTTT	CASSLVGEGGTDTQYF
once	.	TRBJ1-2	TRBV7-3	TGTGCCAGCAGCTTAAATCGAGGGTTCAGTGGCTACACCTTC	CASSLNRGFSGYTF
.	.	TRBJ2-7	TRBV4-1	TGCGCCAGCAGCCAAGATAGTAATGTGGAGCAGTACTTC	CASSQDSNVEQYF
.	TRBD1	TRBJ1-6	TRBV10-3	TGTGCCAGCAGGGGCACAGGGGGCCTCTATAATTCACCCCTCCACTTT	CASRGTGGLYNSPLHF
.	.	TRBJ2-7	TRBV5-1	TGCGCCAGCAGCTTTGGGTCTGGTGACAGGTACGCCTACGAGCAGTACTTC	CASSFGSGDRYAYEQYF
.	TRBD2	TRBJ2-1	TRBV5-4	TGTGCCAGCAGCCTGCAGACTAGCGGATTAAATGAGCAGTTCTTC	CASSLQTSGLNEQFF
.	.	TRBJ1-2	TRBV5-4	TGTGCCAGCAGGACCTCCCCGGCAACGCCCGAGACTAACACCTTC	CASRTSPATPETNTF
.	TRBD1	TRBJ1-4	TRBV5-8	TGTGCCAGCAGCTGGGGACAGGCTAATGAAAAACTGTTTTTT	CASSWGQANEKLFF
.	.	TRBJ2-1	TRBV5-4	TGTGCCAGCAGCCGGGACACTTACAATGAGCAGTTCTTC	CASSRDTYNEQFF
few	TRBD1	TRBJ2-7	TRBV7-8	TGTGCCAGCAGCGCAAAAACAGGGGTCGTATACGAGCAGTACTTC	CASSAKTGVVYEQYF
.	.	TRBJ1-1	TRBV6-5	TGTGCCAGCAGTTACGGGGACACTGAAGCCTTCTTT	CASSYGDTEAFF
few	TRBD1	TRBJ1-5	TRBV30	TGTGCCTGGAGGATACAGGGGGGGAGCAATCAGCCCCAGCATTTT	CAWRIQGGSNQPQHF
.	TRBD1	TRBJ1-2	TRBV4-1	TGCGCCAGCAGCCAAGCGACAGGGGACTATGGCTACACCTTC	CASSQATGDYGYTF
few	.	TRBJ2-1	TRBV6-5	TGTGCCAGCACGACTAGGCACAATGAGCAGTTCTTC	CASTTRHNEQFF
few	TRBD1	TRBJ2-6	TRBV7-2	TGTGCCAGCCGAACAGGGGCTGGGGCCAACGTCCTGACTTTC	CASRTGAGANVLTF
.	TRBD2	TRBJ2-1	TRBV5-4	TGTGCCAGCAGCTTGGGAGGTTCGGGGGGCAATGAGCAGTTCTTC	CASSLGGSGGNEQFF
few	TRBD1	TRBJ2-7	TRBV10-1	TGCGCCAGCAGCCGGGACAGGGGGCTCGAGCAGTACTTC	CASSRDRGLEQYF
.	TRBD1	TRBJ1-3	TRBV30	TGTGCCTGGAGTAAGGGGGCTGGTGGAAACACCATATATTTT	CAWSKGAGGNTIYF
few	.	TRBJ2-1	TRBV9	TGTGCCAGCAGCGTAGGCAGGTCCTACAATGAGCAGTTCTTC	CASSVGRSYNEQFF
.	.	TRBJ2-3	TRBV4-1	TGCGCCAGCAGCCAGGCCAGACAGGCTACGCAGTATTTT	CASSQARQATQYF
medium-sized	.	TRBJ1-1	TRBV7-9	TGTGCCAGCAGCTTATCTGGAGCGAACACTGAAGCTTTCTTT	CASSLSGANTEAFF
.	.	TRBJ1-6	TRBV6-1	TGTGCCAGCAGTGAACGTCAGGGCTATAATTCACCCCTCCACTTT	CASSERQGYNSPLHF
.	TRBD1	TRBJ2-3	TRBV18	TGTGCCAGCTCACCGGGACAGGGGAGGGCAGATACGCAGTATTTT	CASSPGQGRADTQYF
.	TRBD1	TRBJ1-4	TRBV7-9	TGTGCCAGCAGCCCCCGACAGGGGATTTCGGGTAATGAAAAACTGTTTTTT	CASSPRQGISGNEKLFF
.	.	TRBJ2-5	TRBV28	TGTGCCAGCTCAGACACGGGGGTAGAGACCCAGTACTTC	CASSDTGVETQYF
.	TRBD1	TRBJ2-1	TRBV11-3	TGTGCCAGCAGCTTAGCCGGGACAGGGATGTACAATGAGCAGTTCTTC	CASSLAGTGMYNEQFF
.	TRBD2	TRBJ2-3	TRBV15	TGTGCCACCAGCAGAGGACTAGCGGGGGGCTCAGATACGCAGTATTTT	CATSRGLAGGSDTQYF
.	.	TRBJ2-7	TRBV11-2	TGTGCCAGCAGCTTAGTGCCAGGACACTACGAGCAGTACTTC	CASSLVPGHYEQYF
medium-sized	TRBD2	TRBJ2-1	TRBV4-3	TGCGCCAGCAGCCAAGATTACAGCGGGGGGGCCTATGAGCAGTTCTTC	CASSQDYSGGAYEQFF
few	TRBD1	TRBJ1-6	TRBV4-1	TGCGCCAGCAGCCTCTCCCCCGCCGGGACAGGGGAAAATTCACCCCTCCACTTT	CASSLSPAGTGENSPLHF
.	.	TRBJ2-5	TRBV7-8	TGTGCCAGCAGCCTGGGGGGGCGGGAGACCCAGTACTTC	CASSLGGRETQYF
.	.	TRBJ1-1	TRBV18	TGTGCCAGCTCACCACCTTCGGGGAAAGGGAGGGAAGCTTTCTTT	CASSPPSGKGREAFF
few	TRBD2	TRBJ2-1	TRBV5-4	TGTGCCAGCAGCTCAACCCTGACTAGCGGGGGGTCCTACAATGAGCAGTTCTTC	CASSSTLTSGGSYNEQFF
few	TRBD2	TRBJ2-2	TRBV11-1	TGTGCCAGCAGCAAACTAGCGGGGTTCGGCACCGGGGAGCTGTTTTTT	CASSKLAGFGTGELFF
.	TRBD1	TRBJ1-6	TRBV5-4	TGTGCCAGCAGCTTGGCGGACAGGCGTAATTCACCCCTCCACTTT	CASSLADRRNSPLHF
.	.	TRBJ2-1	TRBV7-6	TGTGCCAGCAGCTTAGCCCCCGCTGGTGGGAGATCTTACAATGAGCAGTTCTTC	CASSLAPAGGRSYNEQFF
.	TRBD2	TRBJ2-5	TRBV15	TGTGCCACCAGCAGAGTGTGGGGGGGAACCCAGTACTTC	CATSRVWGGTQYF
.	.	TRBJ2-5	TRBV10-3	TGTGCCATCAGTGACTCTAGAGCCCAAGAGACCCAGTACTTC	CAISDSRAQETQYF
.	TRBD1	TRBJ2-7	TRBV28	TGTGCCAGCAGCACGGGACAGGGAGGGGTGTACGAGCAGTACTTC	CASSTGQGGVYEQYF
few	TRBD2	TRBJ2-5	TRBV7-7	TGTGCTAGCAGCGGACTAGCGGGGGGGCATGAGGAGACCCAGTACTTC	CASSGLAGGHEETQYF